The sequence of this T cell receptor beta chain was determined in a study of blood T cell repertoires in COVID-19. On the study more broadly: Samples representing acute and convalescent COVID-19 were sourced from the United States, Italy and Spain. Sources were T cells, B-cell-depleted T cells, or PBMCs; the material itself was cDNA or gDNA.

Germline CDR1 SGHDT, CDR2 YYEEEE. Trimming removed 3 bases from V and 4 bases from J, with 10 bases in between. CDR3 size: 13 residues. In the original processing: Amplification of reference gene primers provided the estimated nucleated cell counts. Repertoires were generated with immunoSEQ multiplex PCR, while TCRdb's copy carries only in-frame clones and drops some. Clonal size and the V and J genes are those of that table, whereas D and trimming came from the DNA. The sample has about 150,000 clones, roughly nine tenths seen once. This TCR derives from a man over 45 with acute or convalescent COVID-19. The sample comprised peripheral blood. The V gene is TRBV5-6, the J gene TRBJ1-2; no firm D call. Here the CDR3 reads CASSSRSGYGYTF. The DNA for the CDR3 is TGTGCCAGCAGCTCCAGAAGTGGCTATGGCTACACCTTC.